Presented here are 14 T cell receptor beta chains from one specimen sequenced in a study of cytomegalovirus exposure and HLA in healthy donors. Primers for the PCR totalled 60 Vbeta and 13 Jbeta. TCRdb keeps only in-frame clones here, not all; method: immunoSEQ multiplex PCR. In the table there are some 160,000 clones, over 70% of which are singletons. Sequencing input: PBMCs. The receptor set was obtained from a woman aged 40 to 50 in good health and CMV-seropositive.

The rearrangement joins TRBV4-1 to TRBJ2-6, with a weak D call TRBD2 (6 bases). Per the germline V gene, CDR1 is MGHRA and CDR2 is YSYEKL. The V end was cut by 1 base, the J end by 0 bases, with 19 bases between. The length of the CDR3 is 20 residues. The CDR3 reads CASSQVPSGGGGSGANVLTF. In DNA, the CDR3 is TGCGCCAGCAGCCAAGTACCATCTGGGGGAGGAGGCTCTGGGGCCAACGTCCTGACTTTC.

The rearrangement joins TRBV11-2 to TRBJ2-1; D is unresolved. Trimming removed 5 bases from V and 6 bases from J, with 20 bases in between. The CDR3 is 16 residues long. Germline V gene data show CDR1 as SGHAT and CDR2 as FQNNGV. The CDR3 DNA follows: TGTGCCAGCAGCACCGCCGGCCACTCAGGCCCCAATGAGCAGTTCTTC. Amino acids: CASSTAGHSGPNEQFF.

Concerning this clone: The sample contains more than one DNA sequence encoding this CDR3. The chain joins TRBV9 to TRBJ1-1; possibly TRBD1 for D (5 bases). Germline V gene lookup returns CDR1 SGDLS and CDR2 YYNGEE. Between the trimmed V and J ends, which lost 2 bases and 0 bases, there was a span of 5 bases. This CDR3 region has 13 residues. The CDR3 reads CASSVTVNTEAFF. In nucleotides, the CDR3 is TGTGCCAGCAGCGTGACAGTGAACACTGAAGCTTTCTTT.

The chain couples TRBV25-1 to TRBJ1-2; D gene unclear. V was trimmed by 4 bases and J by 3 bases, leaving 12 bases between them. Germline V lookup: CDR1 MGHDK, CDR2 SYGVNS. The CDR3 has 14 residues. The CDR3 loop reads CASSAPGADYGYTF. The CDR3, as DNA: TGTGCCAGCAGTGCCCCGGGTGCCGACTATGGCTACACCTTC.

This clone is a singleton in its sample. This sequence joins TRBV10-2 and TRBJ1-2, with D unclear. The CDR3 sequence is 14 residues long. V lost 3 bases, J lost 3 bases, and 11 bases lay in between. CDR1 and CDR2 from the germline V gene are WSHSY and SAAADI. Here the CDR3 reads CASSDPEQYYGYTF. CDR3 coding DNA: TGCGCCAGCAGTGACCCTGAACAGTACTATGGCTACACCTTC.

This clone was seen only a few times. The V call is TRBV5-4, the J call TRBJ2-2, with D perhaps TRBD1 (5 bases). Germline CDR1 and CDR2: SGHNT and YYREEE (reference sequence). This CDR3 contains 14 residues. Trimming removed 4 bases from V and 8 bases from J, with 15 bases in between. This CDR3 reads CASSERPGSGELFF. CDR3 in DNA: TGTGCCAGCAGCGAGAGACCAGGGTCTGGGGAGCTGTTTTTT.

The V and J genes are TRBV27 and TRBJ1-5; D is undetermined. The CDR3 length is 15 residues. Germline-derived CDR1 and CDR2 are MNHEY and SMNVEV (reference sequence). V dropped 3 bases and J dropped 11 bases, with 20 bases sitting between them. The CDR3 DNA is TGTGCCAGCAGTTTTACCTCTAACCCCACCGGGACCCAGCATTTT. Translating gives CASSFTSNPTGTQHF.

The rearrangement links TRBV4-3 to TRBJ2-5, with 10 bases identical to TRBD1. The J call may be in error: the DNA end matches TRBJ2-7 better. This CDR3 spans 15 amino acids. From germline, CDR1 is LGHNA and CDR2 YSLEER. The CDR3 DNA is TGCGCCAGCAGCCAACCGGGACAGGGGATCTACGAGCAGTACTTC. Protein sequence: CASSQPGQGIYEQYF.

CDR3 loop: CASSNQGAGTEAFF. The DNA of the CDR3 is TGCGCCAGCAGCAACCAGGGGGCTGGCACTGAAGCTTTCTTT. This rearrangement joins TRBV5-1 to TRBJ1-1; TRBD1 matches 8 bases. CDR1 is SGHRS and CDR2 is YFSETQ in the germline V gene. This CDR3 contains 14 residues. Trimming cost V 4 bases and J 4 bases; bases outside gene matches: 6.

The chain recombines TRBV29-1 with TRBJ2-4; the match to TRBD1 covers 9 bases. The junction had 8 bases not matched to a gene; V was cut back by 5 bases and J by 0 bases. This CDR3 contains 16 residues. CDR1 and CDR2 (germline): SQVTM, ANQGSEA. The CDR3 loop reads CSVRPRGQGAKNIQYF. The CDR3 coding sequence is TGCAGCGTTAGGCCACGGGGACAGGGAGCCAAAAACATTCAGTACTTC. Full variable domain (remainder filled in from reference TRBV29-1 and TRBJ2-4): SAVISQKPSRDICQRGTSLTIQCQVDSQVTMMFWYRQQPGQSLTLIATANQGSEATYESGFVIDKFPISRPNLTFSTLTVSNMSPEDSSIYLCSVRPRGQGAKNIQYFGAGTRLSVL.

This rearrangement joins TRBV19 to TRBJ1-1; TRBD1 matches at 7 bases. The CDR3 is 13 amino acids. Trimming at V came to 8 bases and at J to 0 bases, leaving 3 bases not matched to a gene. Germline CDR1 is LNHDA and CDR2 is SQIVND (reference sequence). The CDR3 sequence is CASATGLNTEAFF. CDR3 bases: TGTGCCAGTGCGACAGGGCTGAACACTGAAGCTTTCTTT.

This chain uses TRBV6-1 with TRBJ2-4; 9 bases line up with TRBD1. The CDR3 totals 16 residues. The ends lost 4 bases at V and 6 bases at J; junction bases unmatched: 10. Per germline, CDR1 MNHNS and CDR2 SASEGT. CDR3 nucleotide sequence: TGTGCCAGCAGTGCGTGGGGGGGACAGGGAGTAAACATTCAGTACTTC. It specifies CASSAWGGQGVNIQYF.

The genes are TRBV11-2 and TRBJ2-1; TRBD2 matches 9 bases. V was pared by 5 bases and J by 4 bases, with 9 bases of the junction left unmatched. This CDR3 contains 16 residues. Germline CDR1 SGHAT, CDR2 FQNNGV. In DNA, the CDR3 is TGTGCCAGCAGCCCAGGGGGTAGCGGGGGATACAATGAGCAGTTCTTC. It translates to CASSPGGSGGYNEQFF.

The chain combines TRBV5-1 with TRBJ2-3, with D perhaps matching TRBD1 (5 bases). Germline assignment: CDR1 SGHRS and CDR2 YFSETQ. CDR3 length: 14 amino acids. V was shortened by 4 bases and J by 0 bases, with 9 bases between the two germline ends. Here the CDR3 reads CASSGATSTDTQYF. CDR3 in DNA: TGCGCCAGCAGCGGGGCGACTAGCACAGATACGCAGTATTTT.